The rows below give T cell receptor beta chains drawn from one sample of a study of shared clonotypes between healthy human individuals. Profiling relied on immunoSEQ multiplex PCR, and the TCRdb table lists in-frame clones only, not all of them. The repertoire has approximately 980,000 clones, 70% to 85% of them found once; the top ten carry nearly 1.5%. The sequenced material came from memory CD4+ T cells sorted from blood. The receptors here all came from a man younger than 30 in good health. CDR3s include the opening cysteine and the closing phenylalanine or tryptophan. The order of the fields is J gene, D gene, clone size, CDR3 length, V gene, CDR3 DNA, CDR3 protein. The D gene is left open where the match is weak. Clone size appears in some rows only: once, few, many, or a class for an expanded clone.

>TRBJ2-5|-|-|16|TRBV5-8
TGTGCCAGCAGCTTGGGGGACCCGAGAAGCCAAGAGACCCAGTACTTC
CASSLGDPRSQETQYF
>TRBJ1-1|-|-|15|TRBV30
TGTGCCTGGAGTGTAAACGGCCTAGGATCCCCTGAAGCTTTCTTT
CAWSVNGLGSPEAFF
>TRBJ2-2|TRBD2|-|17|TRBV19
TGTGCCAGTACCCCAAGGGGACTAGCAGGGGACACCGGGGAGCTGTTTTTT
CASTPRGLAGDTGELFF
>TRBJ2-1|-|-|14|TRBV7-2
TGTGCCAGCAGCCGCCTAGTCCCCTACAATGAGCAGTTCTTC
CASSRLVPYNEQFF
>TRBJ2-6|-|many|14|TRBV30
TGTGCCTTGACAGTAACTAACGGGGCCAACGTCCTGACTTTC
CALTVTNGANVLTF
>TRBJ2-3|TRBD1|-|15|TRBV30
TGTGCCTGGAGTCCCGGGACAGGGGGCGAAGATACGCAGTATTTT
CAWSPGTGGEDTQYF
>TRBJ2-7|-|-|12|TRBV2
TGTGCCAGCAGTAAGTCCTCCTACGAGCAGTACTTC
CASSKSSYEQYF
>TRBJ2-2|TRBD2|-|19|TRBV5-1
TGCGCCAGCAGCCGGTGGACTAGCGGGAGCGATCGGGGCACCGGGGAGCTGTTTTTT
CASSRWTSGSDRGTGELFF
>TRBJ2-7|-|-|14|TRBV28
TGTGCCAGCAGGAGGCCCTCAGGCGGATACGAGCAGTACTTC
CASRRPSGGYEQYF
>TRBJ1-5|-|-|13|TRBV6-1
TGTGCCAGCATCCTAAACGGGGGGCAGCCCCAGCATTTT
CASILNGGQPQHF
>TRBJ2-5|-|once|13|TRBV7-3
TGTGCCAGCAGCTTCGGGACCGGGGAGACCCAGTACTTC
CASSFGTGETQYF
>TRBJ2-6|-|-|17|TRBV19
TGTGCCAGTAGTATAGATCAGGGCGCGTCTGGGGCCAACGTCCTGACTTTC
CASSIDQGASGANVLTF
>TRBJ2-6|-|-|14|TRBV6-5
TGTGCCACTTCTGGTCTCTCTGGGGCCAACGTCCTGACTTTC
CATSGLSGANVLTF
>TRBJ1-5|-|-|15|TRBV18
TGTGCCAGCTCACCACCGGGGGATAGCAATCAGCCCCAGCATTTT
CASSPPGDSNQPQHF
>TRBJ2-7|TRBD2|-|14|TRBV7-2
TGTGCCAGCAGCTTAGTTCCTAGCGGGGGCGGGGAGTACTTC
CASSLVPSGGGEYF
>TRBJ2-7|TRBD2|-|16|TRBV6-5
TGTGCCAGCAGTTCACTAGCGGGGGGGAGGACCTACGAGCAGTACTTC
CASSSLAGGRTYEQYF
>TRBJ1-6|TRBD1|-|13|TRBV6-5
TGTGCCAGTACAGGGGGTCCGAATTCACCCCTCCACTTT
CASTGGPNSPLHF
>TRBJ2-3|TRBD2|-|15|TRBV10-1
TGCGCCAGCAGTGTCTCGCGGCTAGCGGCCGATACGCAGTATTTT
CASSVSRLAADTQYF
>TRBJ1-6|-|-|14|TRBV5-1
TGCGCCAGCAGCTTGAATCCAGGGGATAGTCCCCTCCACTTT
CASSLNPGDSPLHF
>TRBJ2-5|TRBD1|-|15|TRBV4-1
TGCGCCAGCAGCACAGGGACAGGGAAGCGAGAGACCCAGTACTTC
CASSTGTGKRETQYF
>TRBJ2-2|TRBD2|-|17|TRBV15
TGTGCCACCAGCAGAGATCTAACTAGCGGGAACACCGGGGAGCTGTTTTTT
CATSRDLTSGNTGELFF
>TRBJ1-4|-|-|12|TRBV7-8
TGTGCCAGCGTTGGACAAGGAGAAAAACTGTTTTTT
CASVGQGEKLFF
>TRBJ1-3|-|-|14|TRBV5-1
TGCGCCAGCAGCCTCACGAACAGAGGAAACACCATATATTTT
CASSLTNRGNTIYF
>TRBJ1-6|TRBD1|few|14|TRBV7-9
TGTGCCAGCAGCTCGACAGGGGTAGGCTCACCCCTCCACTTT
CASSSTGVGSPLHF
>TRBJ2-2|-|-|14|TRBV18
TGTGCCAGCTCCCCCGGGGGAAACACCGGGGAGCTGTTTTTT
CASSPGGNTGELFF
>TRBJ2-1|TRBD1|-|16|TRBV4-1
TGCGCCAGCAGCCAAGAGGCCAGGGGGCGCGGGAATGAGCAGTTCTTC
CASSQEARGRGNEQFF
>TRBJ2-1|TRBD2|-|15|TRBV10-1
TGCGCCAGCAGTCTTTCTAGCGGGGGCTACAATGAGCAGTTCTTC
CASSLSSGGYNEQFF
>TRBJ1-2|TRBD1|-|14|TRBV6-1
TGTGCCAGCAGTCGGGGGAGACAGGGGAGGGGCTACACCTTC
CASSRGRQGRGYTF
>TRBJ2-7|TRBD1|few|15|TRBV25-1
TGTGCCAGCAGTGGATTGGGACAGGGAACGGGGGAGCAGTACTTC
CASSGLGQGTGEQYF
>TRBJ2-4|-|-|14|TRBV5-1
TGCGCCAGCAGCTTTACCGGGGACAAAAACATTCAGTACTTC
CASSFTGDKNIQYF
>TRBJ1-6|-|-|17|TRBV5-1
TGCGCCAGCAGCTTGGTAGGGGCCGGCGTTGCGAATTCACCCCTCCACTTT
CASSLVGAGVANSPLHF
>TRBJ1-5|-|-|14|TRBV4-3
TGCGCCAGCAGCCAAGCAGGAGTCAATCAGCCCCAGCATTTT
CASSQAGVNQPQHF
>TRBJ2-5|TRBD2|-|16|TRBV7-6
TGTGCCAGCAGCTTATCGTCCAGCGGGGGTGGTGAGACCCAGTACTTC
CASSLSSSGGGETQYF
>TRBJ1-1|TRBD1|-|16|TRBV7-9
TGTGCCAGCAGCCCAGACAGGGGATTTCTGAACACTGAAGCTTTCTTT
CASSPDRGFLNTEAFF
>TRBJ2-1|TRBD2|-|16|TRBV7-8
TGTGCCAGCAGCTTGGATCATAGCGGCGGGAGGTTTGAGCAGTTCTTC
CASSLDHSGGRFEQFF
>TRBJ2-1|-|-|14|TRBV6-6
TGTGCCAGCAGTCTACTGGGGACTTTAGGTGAGCAGTTCTTC
CASSLLGTLGEQFF
>TRBJ1-1|-|-|13|TRBV6-1
TGTGCCAGCACTGAGGGGTTAAACACTGAAGCTTTCTTT
CASTEGLNTEAFF
>TRBJ1-4|-|once|14|TRBV4-1
TGCGCCAGCAGCCAACGCGCCGGAAATGAAAAACTGTTTTTT
CASSQRAGNEKLFF
>TRBJ1-4|TRBD1|-|14|TRBV7-6
TGTGCCAGCAGCTTCGGGACAGGGGCTGAAAAACTGTTTTTT
CASSFGTGAEKLFF
>TRBJ2-5|-|-|13|TRBV30
TGTGCCTGGAGTGGGGGCAGGCGAGAGACCCAGTACTTC
CAWSGGRRETQYF
>TRBJ2-1|-|few|15|TRBV5-1
TGCGCCAGCAGCTTGGAGTGGGGGGAAACCAATGAGCAGTTCTTC
CASSLEWGETNEQFF
>TRBJ2-7|-|few|12|TRBV28
TGTGCCAGCAGCATTTATGACTACGAGCAGTACTTC
CASSIYDYEQYF
>TRBJ2-3|TRBD1|-|14|TRBV5-1
TGCGCCAGCAGCTTTGGGACAGTCACAGATACGCAGTATTTT
CASSFGTVTDTQYF
>TRBJ1-6|-|-|14|TRBV27
TGTGCCAGCAGTTTGCGCACTGATAATTCACCCCTCCACTTT
CASSLRTDNSPLHF
>TRBJ1-5|TRBD1|-|15|TRBV18
TGTGCCAGCTCCCCTGACAGGGGAGGCAATCAGCCCCAGCATTTT
CASSPDRGGNQPQHF
>TRBJ1-2|-|-|15|TRBV19
TGTGCCAGTAGTCCCCGGACAGACATTAACTATGGCTACACCTTC
CASSPRTDINYGYTF
>TRBJ1-1|-|-|12|TRBV6-1
TGTGCCAGCAGTGAAGACGGACTCAAAGCTTTCTTT
CASSEDGLKAFF
>TRBJ1-2|-|once|12|TRBV12-5
TGTGCTAGTGGTTTGGACGTCTATGGCTACACCTTC
CASGLDVYGYTF
>TRBJ1-4|-|-|16|TRBV28
TGTGCCAGCAGCCCCGCGGGTAGCTCGGGTGGCGAAAAACTGTTTTTT
CASSPAGSSGGEKLFF